Listed here is a single T cell receptor beta chain. The antigen is not known. This sample was taken from a study of spatial heterogeneity in lung cancer. Study results and caveats: How many expanded intratumoral alpha and beta TCRs were present tracked the tumor mutation count, which was a count of nonsynonymous mutations.

The time point here: sample taken at primary tumor resection. Donors were approximately 70 untreated early-stage non-small cell lung cancer patients. Germline CDR1 and CDR2: LGHNA and YNFKEQ. V was cut by 2 bases and J by 2 bases, with 17 bases left in between. CDR3 length equals 17 residues. Every individual TCR cDNA molecule carried its own unique molecular identifier, which allowed correction of PCR and sequencing errors. TCRdb reanalysed the 5' RACE reads using MiXCR and keeps one entry per CDR3 protein. The data hold several thousand distinct CDR3 sequences, with 9.6% observed a single time. The TCR comes from a male donor with early-stage non-small cell lung cancer. The input for sequencing was lung tumor tissue, taken at surgery. The chain employs TRBV4-2 and TRBJ2-3; TRBD2 is a possible D gene (7 bases). CDR3: CASSQRGGAGTTDTQYF. CDR3 DNA: TGTGCCAGCAGCCAAAGGGGGGGGGCTGGAACCACAGATACGCAGTATTTT.